This T cell receptor (beta chain) came from a study of response to subunit inactivated influenza vaccine. Whole-study results and caveats: Each seasonal influenza vaccination, the authors suggested, recruits few new T cells.

One entry per CDR3 protein results from TCRdb running MiXCR on the RT-PCR reads. The data show roughly 700,000 distinct CDR3 sequences, with about a sixth seen just once and 11% held by the top ten. This clonotype has just a few counts. As yet, its antigen is unknown. J was trimmed by 8 bases and V by 6 bases; bases with no gene match: 10. The germline V gene encodes CDR1 MDHEN and CDR2 SYDVKM. This CDR3 is built from 14 residues. The source was PBMCs from blood, collected about 11 days after vaccination. The TCR was taken from a man over 45 who received an inactivated influenza vaccine. The chain employs TRBV28 and TRBJ1-2, with 9 bases aligning to TRBD1. The chain's CDR3 is CASSTGTGTVGYTF. The CDR3 bases are TGTGCCAGCAGCACCGGGACAGGGACGGTGGGCTACACCTTC.